These T cell receptor beta chains were read from a single sample in a study of cytomegalovirus exposure and HLA in healthy donors. Profiled with immunoSEQ multiplex PCR; TCRdb holds only in-frame clones, not every one. Found here are under 200,000 clones, roughly 65% of them singletons; the top ten hold 3.5% to 5%. Input material: PBMCs. All receptors derive from a woman between 18 and 29 years old in good health and CMV-seropositive. Both conserved end residues are part of each CDR3. Each record gives: D gene, J gene, V gene, CDR3 protein. A D gene is named only where the DNA matches it firmly.

d_call: -; j_call: TRBJ1-1; v_call: TRBV29-1; cdr3_aa: CSVEGGRGRTEAFF
d_call: -; j_call: TRBJ1-4; v_call: TRBV2; cdr3_aa: CASSPGYTEKLFF
d_call: TRBD1; j_call: TRBJ2-7; v_call: TRBV4-3; cdr3_aa: CASSPARTGSSYEQYF
d_call: TRBD2; j_call: TRBJ2-7; v_call: TRBV27; cdr3_aa: CASSYRTSGSREQYF
d_call: TRBD2; j_call: TRBJ2-3; v_call: TRBV27; cdr3_aa: CASSSGLAGTDTQYF
d_call: TRBD1; j_call: TRBJ2-1; v_call: TRBV7-9; cdr3_aa: CASSDRGPVGEQFF
d_call: TRBD1; j_call: TRBJ1-1; v_call: TRBV19; cdr3_aa: CASSIGPPGTDLNTEAFF
d_call: -; j_call: TRBJ1-4; v_call: TRBV6-1; cdr3_aa: CASSDFAVGRNEKLFF
d_call: -; j_call: TRBJ2-1; v_call: TRBV20-1; cdr3_aa: CSAAEYNEQFF
d_call: -; j_call: TRBJ1-1; v_call: TRBV29-1; cdr3_aa: CSVPGAEAFF
d_call: TRBD2; j_call: TRBJ2-1; v_call: TRBV4-3; cdr3_aa: CASSQQRGGRGSYNEQFF